This T cell receptor beta chain was recorded in a study of cytomegalovirus exposure and HLA in healthy donors. Researchers ran the PCR with 60 Vbeta and 13 Jbeta primers. Only in-frame clones appear in the TCRdb table, and some are missing; sequencing was by immunoSEQ multiplex PCR. The sample has approximately 140,000 clones, around 83% seen once. The germline gives CDR1 SEHNR, CDR2 FQNEAQ (reference sequence). The CDR3 extends over 15 amino acids. V gave up 5 bases and J gave up 3 bases; unmatched junction bases: 6. This receptor was obtained from a man aged 35-49 years in good health and CMV-seropositive. Sequences were obtained from PBMCs. The genes are TRBV7-9 and TRBJ1-4; TRBD1 agrees at 7 bases. The CDR3 reads CASSPGTAPNEKLFF. CDR3 DNA sequence: TGTGCCAGCAGCCCCGGGACAGCTCCTAATGAAAAACTGTTTTTT.